This is a list of T cell receptor beta chains from one sample in a study of blood T cells in healthy people across ages. TCRdb re-called the 5' RACE reads through MiXCR, storing one row per CDR3 protein. The table records about 1.7 million distinct CDR3 sequences, about 28% of them present only once. The specimen was blood. The receptors derive from a woman aged 25 to 39 in good health. The CDR3 runs from the conserved cysteine through the conserved F or W. Fields, in order: V gene, D gene, clone size, J gene, CDR3 DNA, CDR3 protein. A D gene is named only where the DNA matches it firmly. Rows may omit the clone size; those that give it use once, few, many or a size class.

V: TRBV2
D: .
size: .
J: TRBJ1-1
DNA: TGTGCCAGCAGCTCCGAGGCACGGTATGAAGCTTTCTTT
CDR3: CASSSEARYEAFF

V: TRBV29-1
D: .
size: .
J: TRBJ1-2
DNA: TGCAGCGTTGAAGGGGGCGCCTACTATGGCTACACCTTC
CDR3: CSVEGGAYYGYTF

V: TRBV7-2
D: .
size: .
J: TRBJ2-4
DNA: TGTGCCAGCAGTCAAGGAGCGCAGACCATTCGGTACTTC
CDR3: CASSQGAQTIRYF

V: TRBV4-1
D: .
size: few
J: TRBJ2-3
DNA: TGCGCCAGCAGCCGAGGACGGGACCCCAGAGATACGCAGTATTTT
CDR3: CASSRGRDPRDTQYF

V: TRBV6-5
D: TRBD2
size: few
J: TRBJ2-1
DNA: TGTGCCAGCAGTCCCCTAGCGGGGGGGCATAGTGAGCAGTTCTTC
CDR3: CASSPLAGGHSEQFF

V: TRBV18
D: .
size: .
J: TRBJ1-2
DNA: TGTGCCAGCTCCCCCGCCGCCTCTCAAGGCTGCACCTTC
CDR3: CASSPAASQGCTF

V: TRBV7-2
D: TRBD2
size: many
J: TRBJ2-3
DNA: TGTGCCAGCAGGCTCGGCGGGCTAGCGGGAGTCTCTAACACAGATACGCAGTATTTT
CDR3: CASRLGGLAGVSNTDTQYF

V: TRBV7-2
D: .
size: .
J: TRBJ1-2
DNA: TGTGCTAGCAGCCCAATAGACATAAGACATGGCTACACCTTC
CDR3: CASSPIDIRHGYTF

V: TRBV7-2
D: TRBD1
size: many
J: TRBJ2-1
DNA: TGCGCCAGCAGCTTGGGACAGTACAATGAGCAGTTCTTC
CDR3: CASSLGQYNEQFF

V: TRBV20-1
D: .
size: .
J: TRBJ1-2
DNA: TGCAGTGCTAGAGAACAGGCGACCCCCGACTATGGCTACACCTTC
CDR3: CSAREQATPDYGYTF

V: TRBV12-3/TRBV12-4
D: TRBD2
size: .
J: TRBJ2-1
DNA: TGTGCCAGCAGTAGAAGCGGGGGTGTCTCCTACAATGAGCAGTTCTTC
CDR3: CASSRSGGVSYNEQFF

V: TRBV7-9
D: .
size: .
J: TRBJ2-5
DNA: TGTGCCAGCAGCTTATTTGGGACTCCAGAAGAGACCCAGTACTTC
CDR3: CASSLFGTPEETQYF

V: TRBV5-1
D: .
size: .
J: TRBJ1-4
DNA: TGCGCCAGCAGCTTGCCGCAGGGGACAACTAATGAAAAACTGTTTTTT
CDR3: CASSLPQGTTNEKLFF

V: TRBV20-1
D: TRBD1
size: many
J: TRBJ2-6
DNA: TGCAGTGCTCGAGACAGGGAAGGGGCCAACGTCCTGACTTTC
CDR3: CSARDREGANVLTF

V: TRBV21-1
D: .
size: .
J: TRBJ2-7
DNA: TGTGCCAGCAGCCCCCCTCCACGGCGGTGGACAGGGGACGACTACGAGCAGTACTTC
CDR3: CASSPPPRRWTGDDYEQYF

V: TRBV20-1
D: TRBD1
size: .
J: TRBJ1-2
DNA: TGCAGTGCTGGAGGGGGAGGGACAGGGGTCTATGGCTACACCTTC
CDR3: CSAGGGGTGVYGYTF

V: TRBV20-1
D: TRBD2
size: many
J: TRBJ2-5
DNA: TGCAGTGCTTCGGACGGGGGGGAAGAGACCCAGTACTTC
CDR3: CSASDGGEETQYF

V: TRBV7-2
D: .
size: .
J: TRBJ2-2
DNA: TGTGCCAGCAGCTTCGAGGGAAGGAGTAGAGGGGAGCTGTTTTTT
CDR3: CASSFEGRSRGELFF

V: TRBV6-1
D: TRBD1
size: .
J: TRBJ1-1
DNA: TGTGCCAGCAGTGAAAAGGAGGTCAGGGGGGACACTGAAGCTTTCTTT
CDR3: CASSEKEVRGDTEAFF

V: TRBV12-3/TRBV12-4
D: .
size: few
J: TRBJ2-1
DNA: TGTGCCAGCAGTTGGGTTTCGGCCCCCAATGAGCAGTTCTTC
CDR3: CASSWVSAPNEQFF

V: TRBV29-1
D: TRBD2
size: .
J: TRBJ2-1
DNA: TGCAGCGTTATACTAGCGGGAGGGCCTCTGCCCTACAATGAGCAGTTCTTC
CDR3: CSVILAGGPLPYNEQFF

V: TRBV7-9
D: .
size: .
J: TRBJ2-1
DNA: TGTGCCAGCAGCTTAGGCAGGGGAAACAATGAGCAGTTCTTC
CDR3: CASSLGRGNNEQFF

V: TRBV27
D: .
size: .
J: TRBJ1-5
DNA: TGTGCCAGCTCCCCCCTGGGGAGGTGGTCCGATCAGCCCCAGCATTTT
CDR3: CASSPLGRWSDQPQHF

V: TRBV19
D: .
size: .
J: TRBJ2-7
DNA: TGTGCCGGTAGTATATCGGGTACCACGTCCAGCTACGAGCAGTACTTC
CDR3: CAGSISGTTSSYEQYF

V: TRBV6-2/TRBV6-3
D: .
size: .
J: TRBJ2-2
DNA: TGTGCCAGCAGTTACCATTCCCCGGACACCGGGGAGCTGTTTTTT
CDR3: CASSYHSPDTGELFF

V: TRBV6-6
D: TRBD1
size: few
J: TRBJ1-2
DNA: TGTGCCAGCAGAGACCGGGACAGGGGATATGGCTACACCTTC
CDR3: CASRDRDRGYGYTF